One and the same sample provided the 7 T cell receptor beta chains below, sequenced in a study of cytomegalovirus exposure and HLA in healthy donors listed by TCRdb under 2017. Library preparation employed the immunoSEQ multiplex PCR assay. For the multiplex PCR, a mixture combining 60 forward primers for TCR Vbeta segments and 13 reverse primers for TCR Jbeta segments was used. The clones in this table, taken by TCRdb from immuneACCESS, are in-frame only. Not every clone is retained; where verified, under half of the shortfall comes from an unresolved V gene, and the cause of the rest is unknown. The sample data list some 130,000 clones, and over 60% of these were observed just once. The top ten clones comprise about 3.3% of the sample. The sample comprised PBMCs. The receptors originated from a woman under 40 in good health and CMV-seropositive.

V gene TRBV13 combines with J gene TRBJ2-6, with a tentative D call TRBD1 (6 bases). CDR1 is PRHDT, CDR2 FYEKMQ, per germline (reference sequence). The CDR3 sequence is 15 residues long. The V end lost 2 bases, the J end lost 4 bases, and 9 bases lay between the germline ends. For the CDR3, the DNA is TGTGCCAGCAGCTTAACAGGGCCAGGGGCCAACGTCCTGACTTTC. Its translation is CASSLTGPGANVLTF.

The chain carries TRBV6-1 and TRBJ1-1; D is unresolved. CDR3 size: 12 residues. Trimming shortened V by 5 bases and J by 4 bases, and 8 bases separated the two germline ends. The germline V gene encodes CDR1 MNHNS and CDR2 SASEGT. CDR3 nucleotide sequence: TGTGCCAGCAGTCCCAGGCTCACTGAAGCTTTCTTT. Translation: CASSPRLTEAFF.

This clone was seen only a few times. This rearrangement joins TRBV11-3 to TRBJ1-1; D perhaps matches TRBD1 (5 bases). This CDR3 contains 14 residues. The V gene lost 1 base and the J gene lost 8 bases, with 14 bases spanning the gap. Looked up from germline, CDR1 is SGHNT and CDR2 is YENEEA. The CDR3, as DNA: TGTGCCAGCAGCTTAGTCTGGGGCGCCATCGAAGCTTTCTTT. Amino acids: CASSLVWGAIEAFF.

As DNA, the CDR3 is TGTGCCAGCAGCCAAGAAGCGCTAGCGGGGGGCAATGAGCAGTTCTTC. It specifies CASSQEALAGGNEQFF. The rearrangement joins TRBV4-2 to TRBJ2-1, with 11 bases lining up with TRBD2. Germline assignment: CDR1 LGHNA and CDR2 YNFKEQ. This CDR3 contains 16 residues. V lost 0 bases, J lost 6 bases, and 4 bases stayed unmatched.

The J gene is TRBJ2-7, the V gene TRBV6-1; D not certain. V gave up 1 base and J gave up 2 bases, with 6 bases separating them. The CDR3 contains 13 residues. CDR1 is MNHNS and CDR2 is SASEGT in the germline V gene. The CDR3 reads CASSEVATYEQYF. DNA for the CDR3: TGTGCCAGCAGTGAAGTGGCCACCTACGAGCAGTACTTC.

This rearrangement joins TRBV4-1 to TRBJ2-1; D is possibly TRBD2 (5 bases). The V gene lost 1 base and the J gene lost 14 bases, with 15 bases spanning the gap. This CDR3 is 13 amino acids long. The germline V gene encodes CDR1 MGHRA and CDR2 YSYEKL. CDR3 in DNA: TGCGCCAGCAGCCAAGGGCCGGAGGAGGTGGAGTTCTTC. It encodes CASSQGPEEVEFF.

This clone has only one observation. The chain joins TRBV28 to TRBJ2-3; 9 positions agree with TRBD2. The CDR3 loop spans 16 amino acids. Germline CDR1 and CDR2: MDHEN and SYDVKM. J gave up 1 base and V 3 bases, and 5 bases lay outside the gene matches. The CDR3 reads CASSLWRGGRTDTQYF. The CDR3 DNA reads TGTGCCAGCAGTTTGTGGCGGGGGGGACGCACAGATACGCAGTATTTT.